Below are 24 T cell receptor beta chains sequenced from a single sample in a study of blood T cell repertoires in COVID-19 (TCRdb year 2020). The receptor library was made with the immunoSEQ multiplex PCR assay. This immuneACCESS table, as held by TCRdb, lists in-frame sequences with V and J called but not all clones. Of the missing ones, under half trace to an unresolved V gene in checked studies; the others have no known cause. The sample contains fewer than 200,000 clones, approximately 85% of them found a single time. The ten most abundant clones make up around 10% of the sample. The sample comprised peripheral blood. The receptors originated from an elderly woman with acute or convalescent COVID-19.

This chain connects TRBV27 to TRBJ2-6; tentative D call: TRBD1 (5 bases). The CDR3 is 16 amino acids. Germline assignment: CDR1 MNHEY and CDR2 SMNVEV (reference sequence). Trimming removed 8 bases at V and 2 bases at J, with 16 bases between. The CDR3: CASSPSRVPGANVLTF. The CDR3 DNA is TGTGCCAGCTCTCCGTCCAGGGTTCCTGGGGCCAACGTCCTGACTTTC.

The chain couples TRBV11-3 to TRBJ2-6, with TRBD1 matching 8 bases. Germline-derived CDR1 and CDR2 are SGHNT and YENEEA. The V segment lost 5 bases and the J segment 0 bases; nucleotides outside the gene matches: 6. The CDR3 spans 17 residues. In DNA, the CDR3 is TGTGCCAGCAGCCCTACCGGGACAGGCTCTGGGGCCAACGTCCTGACTTTC. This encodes CASSPTGTGSGANVLTF. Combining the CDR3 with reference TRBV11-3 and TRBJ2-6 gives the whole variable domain EAGVVQSPRYKIIEKKQPVAFWCNPISGHNTLYWYLQNLGQGPELLIRYENEEAVDDSQLPKDRFSAERLKGVDSTLKIQPAELGDSAVYLCASSPTGTGSGANVLTFGAGSRLTVL.

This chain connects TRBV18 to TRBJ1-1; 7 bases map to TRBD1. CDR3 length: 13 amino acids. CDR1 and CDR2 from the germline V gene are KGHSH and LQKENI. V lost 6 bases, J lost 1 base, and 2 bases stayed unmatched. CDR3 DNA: TGTGCCAGCTCCCGGGACAGGAACACTGAAGCTTTCTTT. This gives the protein CASSRDRNTEAFF.

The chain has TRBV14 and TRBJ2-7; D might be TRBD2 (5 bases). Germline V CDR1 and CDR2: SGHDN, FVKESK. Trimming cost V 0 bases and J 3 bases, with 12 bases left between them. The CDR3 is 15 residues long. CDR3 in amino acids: CASSQDASGFYEQYF. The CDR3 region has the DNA TGTGCCAGCAGCCAAGACGCCAGCGGATTCTACGAGCAGTACTTC.

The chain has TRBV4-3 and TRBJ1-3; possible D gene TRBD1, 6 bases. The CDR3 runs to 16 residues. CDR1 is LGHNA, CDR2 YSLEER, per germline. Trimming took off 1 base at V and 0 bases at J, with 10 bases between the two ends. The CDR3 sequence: CASSQGGQISGNTIYF. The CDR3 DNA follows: TGCGCCAGCAGCCAAGGGGGGCAGATCTCTGGAAACACCATATATTTT.

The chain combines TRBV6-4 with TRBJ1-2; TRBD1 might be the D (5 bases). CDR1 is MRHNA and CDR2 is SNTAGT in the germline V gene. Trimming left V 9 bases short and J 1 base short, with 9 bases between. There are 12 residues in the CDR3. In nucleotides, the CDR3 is TGTGCCAGTAGGGGATTTAACTATGGCTACACCTTC. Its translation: CASRGFNYGYTF.

The CDR3 loop reads CASGQGRTDTQYF. As DNA, the CDR3 is TGTGCCAGTGGACAGGGCAGGACAGATACGCAGTATTTT. The rearrangement links TRBV27 to TRBJ2-3; 8 nucleotides agree with TRBD1. This CDR3 has 13 amino acids. Germline values: CDR1 MNHEY, CDR2 SMNVEV (reference sequence). V shed 9 bases and J 3 bases; nucleotides not matched to a gene: 5.

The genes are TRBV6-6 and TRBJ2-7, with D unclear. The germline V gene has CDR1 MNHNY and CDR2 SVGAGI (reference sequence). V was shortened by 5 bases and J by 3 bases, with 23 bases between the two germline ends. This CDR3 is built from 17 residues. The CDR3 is CASSPRIRPGRFYEQYF. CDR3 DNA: TGTGCCAGCAGTCCCCGTATCCGGCCAGGTCGATTCTACGAGCAGTACTTC.

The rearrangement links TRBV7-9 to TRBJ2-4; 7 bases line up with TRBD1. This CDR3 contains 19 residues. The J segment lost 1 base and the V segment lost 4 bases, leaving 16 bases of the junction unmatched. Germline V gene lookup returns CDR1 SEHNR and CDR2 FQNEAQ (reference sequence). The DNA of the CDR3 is TGTGCCAGCAGCTCCGGGACAGTGCGATATCCTAGCGCCAAAAACATTCAGTACTTC. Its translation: CASSSGTVRYPSAKNIQYF.

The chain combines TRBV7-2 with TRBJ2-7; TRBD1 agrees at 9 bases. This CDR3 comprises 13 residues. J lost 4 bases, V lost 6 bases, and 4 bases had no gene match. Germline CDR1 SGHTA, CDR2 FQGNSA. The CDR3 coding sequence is TGTGCCAGCAGAACCGGGACAGGGTACGAGCAGTACTTC. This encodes CASRTGTGYEQYF.

The CDR3 spells CASSPDRVQPQHF. The CDR3 DNA is TGTGCCAGCAGCCCTGACAGGGTACAGCCCCAGCATTTT. The rearrangement links TRBV2 to TRBJ1-5; 7 positions agree with TRBD1. The germline CDR1 and CDR2 sequences are SNHLY and FYNNEI. The CDR3 length is 13 residues. With V trimmed by 6 bases and J by 7 bases, 6 bases remained unmatched.

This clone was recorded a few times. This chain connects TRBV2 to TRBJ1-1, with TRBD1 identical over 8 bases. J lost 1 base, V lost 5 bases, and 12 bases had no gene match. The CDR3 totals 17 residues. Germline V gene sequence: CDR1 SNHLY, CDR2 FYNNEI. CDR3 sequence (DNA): TGTGCCAGCAGTCCCGCCCCGTTAGACAGGGGGAACACTGAAGCTTTCTTT. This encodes CASSPAPLDRGNTEAFF.

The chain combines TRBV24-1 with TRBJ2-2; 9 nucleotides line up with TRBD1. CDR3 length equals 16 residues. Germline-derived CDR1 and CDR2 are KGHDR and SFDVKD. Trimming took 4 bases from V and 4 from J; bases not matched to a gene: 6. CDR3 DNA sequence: TGTGCCACCAGTGACTTTGACAGGGGGGGCACCGGGGAGCTGTTTTTT. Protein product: CATSDFDRGGTGELFF.

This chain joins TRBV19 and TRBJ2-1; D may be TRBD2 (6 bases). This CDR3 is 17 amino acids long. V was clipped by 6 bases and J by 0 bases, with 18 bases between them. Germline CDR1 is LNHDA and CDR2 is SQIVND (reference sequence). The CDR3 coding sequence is TGTGCCAGTAGCCACCAGGGACTTGATTTCTCCTACAATGAGCAGTTCTTC. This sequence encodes CASSHQGLDFSYNEQFF.

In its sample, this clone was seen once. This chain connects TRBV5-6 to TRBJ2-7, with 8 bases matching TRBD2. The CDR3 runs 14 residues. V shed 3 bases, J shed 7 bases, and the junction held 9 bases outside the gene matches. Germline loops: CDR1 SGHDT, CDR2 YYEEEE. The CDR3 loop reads CASSYISAGGEQYF. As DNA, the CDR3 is TGTGCCAGCAGCTACATATCCGCGGGGGGTGAGCAGTACTTC.

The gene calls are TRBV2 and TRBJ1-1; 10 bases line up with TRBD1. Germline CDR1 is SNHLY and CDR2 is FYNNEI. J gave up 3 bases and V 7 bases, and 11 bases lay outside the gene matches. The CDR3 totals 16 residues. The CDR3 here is CASNDGQGEFDTEAFF. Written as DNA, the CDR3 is TGTGCCAGCAATGACGGACAGGGGGAGTTCGACACTGAAGCTTTCTTT.

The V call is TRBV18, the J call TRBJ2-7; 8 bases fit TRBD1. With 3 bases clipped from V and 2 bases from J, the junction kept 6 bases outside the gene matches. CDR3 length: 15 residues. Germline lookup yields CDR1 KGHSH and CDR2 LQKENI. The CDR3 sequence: CASSPGTGNPYEQYF. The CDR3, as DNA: TGTGCCAGCTCACCCGGGACAGGAAATCCCTACGAGCAGTACTTC.

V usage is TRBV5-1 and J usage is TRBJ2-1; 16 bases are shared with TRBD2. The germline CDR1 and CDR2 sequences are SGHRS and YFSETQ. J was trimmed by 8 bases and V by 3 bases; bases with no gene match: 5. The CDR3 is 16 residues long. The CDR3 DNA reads TGCGCCAGCAGCTGGACCGGGACTAGCGGGAGGGATGAGCAGTTCTTC. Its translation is CASSWTGTSGRDEQFF.

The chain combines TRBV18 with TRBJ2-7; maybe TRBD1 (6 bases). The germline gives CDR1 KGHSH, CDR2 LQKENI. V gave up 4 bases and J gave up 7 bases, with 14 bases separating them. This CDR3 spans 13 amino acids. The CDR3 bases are TGTGCCAGCTCACAAGCACAGGGTGGAGAGCAGTACTTC. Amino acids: CASSQAQGGEQYF.

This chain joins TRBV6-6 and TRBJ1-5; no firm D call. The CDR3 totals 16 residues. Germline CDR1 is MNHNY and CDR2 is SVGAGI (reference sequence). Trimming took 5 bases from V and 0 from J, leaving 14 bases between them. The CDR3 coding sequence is TGTGCCAGCAGTCCCAATTCCTATTATAGCAATCAGCCCCAGCATTTT. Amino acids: CASSPNSYYSNQPQHF.

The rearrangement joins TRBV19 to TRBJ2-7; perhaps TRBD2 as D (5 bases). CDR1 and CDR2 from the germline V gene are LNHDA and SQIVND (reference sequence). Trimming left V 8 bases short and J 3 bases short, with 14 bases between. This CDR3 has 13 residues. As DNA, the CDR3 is TGTGCCAGTTCAGCTGGACTCGGCTACGAGCAGTACTTC. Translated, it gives CASSAGLGYEQYF.

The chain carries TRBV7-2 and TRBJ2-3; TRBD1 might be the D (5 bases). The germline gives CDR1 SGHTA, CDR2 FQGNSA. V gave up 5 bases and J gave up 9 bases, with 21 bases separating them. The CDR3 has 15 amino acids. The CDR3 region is CASSIDPTAPRTQYF. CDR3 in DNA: TGTGCCAGCAGCATCGACCCGACAGCCCCCCGGACGCAGTATTTT.

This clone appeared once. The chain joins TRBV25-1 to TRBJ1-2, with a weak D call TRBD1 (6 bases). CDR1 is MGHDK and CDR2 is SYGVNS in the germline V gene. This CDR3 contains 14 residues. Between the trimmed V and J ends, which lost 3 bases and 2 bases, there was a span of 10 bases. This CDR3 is CASSEGAPNYGYTF. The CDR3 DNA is TGTGCCAGCAGTGAGGGGGCGCCAAACTATGGCTACACCTTC.

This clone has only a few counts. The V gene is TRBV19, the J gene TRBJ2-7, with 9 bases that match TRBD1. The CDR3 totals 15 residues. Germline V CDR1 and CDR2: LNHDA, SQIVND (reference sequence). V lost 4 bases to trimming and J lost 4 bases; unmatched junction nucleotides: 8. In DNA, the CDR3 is TGTGCCAGTAGTACCTACGGACAGGGGAGGTACGAGCAGTACTTC. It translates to CASSTYGQGRYEQYF.